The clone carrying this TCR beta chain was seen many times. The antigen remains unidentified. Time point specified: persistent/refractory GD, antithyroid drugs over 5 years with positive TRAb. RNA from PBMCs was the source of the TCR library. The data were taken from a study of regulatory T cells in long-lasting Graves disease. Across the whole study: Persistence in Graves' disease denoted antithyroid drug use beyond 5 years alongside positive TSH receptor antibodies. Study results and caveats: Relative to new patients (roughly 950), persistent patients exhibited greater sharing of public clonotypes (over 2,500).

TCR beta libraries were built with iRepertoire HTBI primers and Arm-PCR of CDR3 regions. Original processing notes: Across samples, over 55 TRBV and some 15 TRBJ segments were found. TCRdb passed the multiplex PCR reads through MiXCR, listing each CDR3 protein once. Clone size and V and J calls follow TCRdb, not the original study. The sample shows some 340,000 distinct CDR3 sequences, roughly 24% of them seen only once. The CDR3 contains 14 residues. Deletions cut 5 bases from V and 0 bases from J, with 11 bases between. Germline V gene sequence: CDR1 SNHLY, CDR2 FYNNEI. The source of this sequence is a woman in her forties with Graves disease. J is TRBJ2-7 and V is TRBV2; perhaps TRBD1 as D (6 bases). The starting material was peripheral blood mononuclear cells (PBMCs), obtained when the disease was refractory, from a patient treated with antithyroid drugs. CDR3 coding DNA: TGTGCCAGCAGTCGACACAGGGTCTCCTACGAGCAGTACTTC. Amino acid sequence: CASSRHRVSYEQYF.